This T cell receptor beta chain is from a study of long-term antiretroviral therapy in people with HIV. Investigators performed immunoSEQ version v3.0 at survey level. The repertoire was sequenced with immunoSEQ multiplex PCR; TCRdb's copy has only in-frame clones and lacks some. In the table there are about 33,000 clones, about 80% of which are singletons. CDR3 length: 14 amino acids. Trimming stripped 3 bases from V and 4 bases from J, with 11 bases between. Germline loops: CDR1 SGDLS, CDR2 YYNGEE. This clone was detected a few times. Its antigen remains unknown. Held in samples before DNA extraction were about 0.85-11 million cryopreserved PBMC. Findings and caveats of the study: Participants lacked recorded data on ART adherence, viral resistance or therapy changes. Repertoires with HIV possessed tighter CDR3 length spans than those of controls.

This TCR was recovered from a woman between 45 and 65 years old with HIV. This sequence joins TRBV9 and TRBJ1-5; D remains unclear. Sequencing used unsorted PBMCs, obtained 2 years after starting antiretroviral therapy. CDR3 in DNA: TGTGCCAGCAGCGGTGTGGCATCTAATCAGCCCCAGCATTTT. Its protein product is CASSGVASNQPQHF.